The 11 T cell receptor beta chains below all came from one sample that was sequenced in a study of CXCR3-negative and CXCR3-positive naive CD8 T cells. The authors made the TRB cDNA libraries by 5' RACE using UMI labels. TCRdb reprocessed the 5' RACE reads; each CDR3 protein has one entry and no DNA is given. This sample contains 100,000 to 150,000 distinct CDR3 sequences. Specimen: naive CXCR3- CD8+ T cells from blood. The subset denotes: CD45RO-CCR7+CD27+CD95- naive CD8+ T cells lacking CXCR3 (TNR3-). Receptors originate from a human donor in good health. Some clones in this sample may be carry-over from other donors' samples.

The rearrangement joins TRBV6-2 or TRBV6-3 to TRBJ2-5. The germline V gene encodes CDR1 MNHEY and CDR2 SVGEGT. The CDR3 consists of 12 residues. CDR3 amino acids: CASSPTLETQYF.

The V call is TRBV29-1, the J call TRBJ2-1; TCRdb picks TRBD2, but there is no DNA to check that call. The CDR3 runs 14 residues. Germline lookup yields CDR1 SQVTM and CDR2 ANQGSEA. The CDR3 loop is CSVHKLERVGEQFF.

This chain uses TRBV28 with TRBJ2-5; TCRdb outputs TRBD1, but without DNA this stays unchecked. Germline loops: CDR1 MDHEN, CDR2 SYDVKM. CDR3 length equals 14 residues. This CDR3 reads CASSFPLQRETQYF.

CDR3 amino acids: CASSQSPTGINYEQYF. This chain uses TRBV7-9 with TRBJ2-7; the TCRdb D gene call, TRBD1, has no DNA to confirm it. Germline CDR1 reads SEHNR; CDR2 reads FQNEAQ (reference sequence). This CDR3 contains 16 residues. Based on the CDR3 plus reference TRBV7-9 and TRBJ2-7, the full variable domain is DTGVSQNPRHKITKRGQNVTFRCDPISEHNRLYWYRQTLGQGPEFLTYFQNEAQLEKSRLLSDRFSAERPKGSFSTLEIQRTEQGDSAMYLCASSQSPTGINYEQYFGPGTRLTVT.

V and J are TRBV4-1 and TRBJ2-1; TCRdb lists TRBD2, though no DNA is available to test this call. Germline V gene data show CDR1 as MGHRA and CDR2 as YSYEKL. The CDR3 sequence is 16 residues long. This CDR3 is CASKYSSGGNNNEQFF.

The genes are TRBV6-2 or TRBV6-3 and TRBJ2-7; TCRdb designates TRBD1, a call that cannot be tested without DNA. Per the germline V gene, CDR1 is MNHEY and CDR2 is SVGEGT. The CDR3 sequence is 13 residues long. The CDR3 loop is CASDRGRAYEQYF.

The chain combines TRBV29-1 with TRBJ1-2. CDR3 length: 14 amino acids. Germline-derived CDR1 and CDR2 are SQVTM and ANQGSEA. The chain's CDR3 is CSVVDLGSNYGYTF.

This chain links TRBV29-1 with TRBJ1-4; TCRdb calls TRBD1, which cannot be checked without DNA. CDR1 and CDR2 (germline): SQVTM, ANQGSEA. This CDR3 is 12 amino acids long. CDR3: CSVVQGNEKLFF.

The V call is TRBV4-2, the J call TRBJ1-2; without DNA, the TCRdb call of TRBD1 cannot be checked. This CDR3 has 14 amino acids. Germline V CDR1 and CDR2: LGHNA, YNFKEQ. The CDR3 here is CAGSHPAANYGYTF.

The genes are TRBV29-1 and TRBJ2-3; TCRdb returns TRBD1, unconfirmable since there is no DNA. This CDR3 has 16 amino acids. The V gene's germline CDR1 is SQVTM and CDR2 ANQGSEA. The CDR3 protein is CSVEGNHAVPTDTQYF.

The chain combines TRBV29-1 with TRBJ1-2. CDR1 is SQVTM, CDR2 ANQGSEA, per germline. The CDR3 runs to 12 residues. CDR3 protein: CSVEDTVVGYTF. The variable domain in full, with the rest retrieved from reference TRBV29-1 and TRBJ1-2, is SAVISQKPSRDICQRGTSLTIQCQVDSQVTMMFWYRQQPGQSLTLIATANQGSEATYESGFVIDKFPISRPNLTFSTLTVSNMSPEDSSIYLCSVEDTVVGYTFGSGTRLTVV.